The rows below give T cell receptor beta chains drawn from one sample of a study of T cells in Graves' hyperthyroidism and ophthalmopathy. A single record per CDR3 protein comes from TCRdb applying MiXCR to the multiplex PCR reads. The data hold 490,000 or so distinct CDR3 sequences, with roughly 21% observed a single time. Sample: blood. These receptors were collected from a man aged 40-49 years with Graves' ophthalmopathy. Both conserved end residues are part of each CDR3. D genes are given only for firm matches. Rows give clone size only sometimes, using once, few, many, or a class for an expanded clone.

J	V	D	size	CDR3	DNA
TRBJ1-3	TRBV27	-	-	CASSLVASSGNTIYF	TGTGCCAGCAGTTTAGTAGCCAGCTCTGGAAACACCATATATTTT
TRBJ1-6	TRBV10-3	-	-	CAISESTNSPLHF	TGTGCCATCAGTGAGTCGACTAATTCACCCCTCCACTTT
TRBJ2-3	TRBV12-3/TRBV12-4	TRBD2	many	CASSRTVGGSTDTQYF	TGTGCCAGCAGCCGAACGGTGGGGGGGTCGACAGATACGCAGTATTTT
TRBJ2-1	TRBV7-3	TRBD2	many	CASSLIGVAGGQFF	TGTGCCAGCAGCTTAATTGGTGTAGCGGGAGGCCAGTTCTTC
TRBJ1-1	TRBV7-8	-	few	CASSSSLGQKAFF	TGTGCCAGCAGCTCCTCGCTAGGACAGAAAGCTTTCTTT
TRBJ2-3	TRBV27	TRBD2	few	CASSLRAGTSGTDTQYF	TGTGCCAGCAGTTTACGCGCCGGGACTAGCGGCACAGATACGCAGTATTTT
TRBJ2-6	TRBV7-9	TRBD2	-	CASTWTGGGGGANVLTF	TGTGCCAGCACCTGGACTGGCGGGGGTGGCGGGGCCAACGTCCTGACTTTC
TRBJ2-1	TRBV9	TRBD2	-	CASSSGRGHNEQFF	TGTGCCAGCAGCTCCGGGAGGGGACACAATGAGCAGTTCTTC
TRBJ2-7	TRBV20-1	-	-	CSARPPQGPRIEQYF	TGCAGTGCTAGACCCCCCCAGGGGCCCAGAATAGAGCAGTACTTC
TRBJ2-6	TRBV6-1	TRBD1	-	CASSDKQGAPFSGANVLTF	TGTGCCAGCAGCGACAAACAGGGGGCTCCCTTCTCTGGGGCCAACGTCCTGACTTTC
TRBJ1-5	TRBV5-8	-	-	CASSSTTRNQPQHF	TGTGCCAGCAGCTCGACCACCCGGAATCAGCCCCAGCATTTT
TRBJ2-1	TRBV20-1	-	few	CSVSMGGASNEQFF	TGCAGTGTCTCAATGGGGGGGGCCTCCAATGAGCAGTTCTTC
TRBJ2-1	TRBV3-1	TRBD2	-	CASSQSGGRGEQFF	TGTGCCAGCAGCCAAAGCGGGGGGCGTGGTGAGCAGTTCTTC